This TCR beta chain was sequenced in a study of cytomegalovirus exposure and HLA in healthy donors. Regarding the study as a whole: A later analysis found common viral pathogens apparently linked to several of the most significant clusters.

Germline lookup yields CDR1 MNHGY and CDR2 SAAAGT. CDR3 length: 15 amino acids. A remark on this clone: Its antigen is not identified.

The PCR used 60 Vbeta and 13 Jbeta primers. The table came from immunoSEQ multiplex PCR; TCRdb's copy has only in-frame clones and leaves some out. The sample yields around 150,000 clones, 68% seen once. Sequencing was performed on PBMCs. The gene calls are TRBV6-8 and TRBJ2-5, with 7 bases lining up with TRBD1. Judging by the DNA end, TRBJ2-7 fits better; the J call may be wrong. The clonotype originates from a woman aged 18-29 years in good health and CMV-seropositive. In DNA, the CDR3 is TGTGCCAGCAGACCAGGGACAGCCGTCTCCTACGAGCAGTACTTC. Its protein product is CASRPGTAVSYEQYF.